This TCR beta chain stems from a study of T cells in narcolepsy (dated by TCRdb to 2016 to 2019). The study in broad terms: Patients with narcolepsy type 1 or type 2 (NT1, NT2) and healthy control donors were enrolled in the study. Autoreactive T cells targeting hypocretin neuron self-antigens (hypocretin, TRIB2) were sought in narcolepsy patients, and TCR Vbeta sequencing was used to track clonotypes in blood and CSF. General findings and caveats noted by the study authors: Certain blood memory CD4+ repertoires from patients and controls had no sequences that matched autoreactive T cell clones. Patients and controls had comparable numbers of sequenced blood memory CD4+ clonotypes, averaging about 40,000 and 30,000, respectively. Plots that compared CSF and blood CD4+ T cell clonotypes from the same patient highlighted HCRT-specific and TRIB2-specific autoreactive clonotypes. Autoreactive clonotypes were reported to be detected serially in the blood of the same patients and of different patients, but not in the blood of healthy controls.

A note on this clone: The antigen this receptor binds is unknown. Per-base quality was not reported, and no clone a single base away is much larger than it.

From V the trimming removes 6 bases and from J it removes 3 bases, while the gene matches leave 4 bases of the junction unaccounted for. The CDR3, from cysteine to phenylalanine, totals 14 residues. Solely the CDR3 DNA is kept, with 42 bases framed from the first base. The germline V gene (reference sequence) sets CDR1 to MNHNY and CDR2 to SVGAGI. Library prep was done by the immunoSEQ multiplex PCR assay. This immuneACCESS table, as held by TCRdb, lists in-frame sequences with V and J called but not all clones. Of the missing ones, under half trace to an unresolved V gene in checked studies; the others have no known cause. Here the sample has around 25,000 clones; more than 65% occur a single time. Around 0.98% of the sample lies in the top ten. Memory CD4+ T cells were sorted ex vivo from peripheral blood of narcolepsy patients and healthy controls for TCR Vbeta sequencing.

The V and J genes are TRBV6-6 and TRBJ2-5, and TRBD2 matches 10 of the central bases. Input material: memory (CD45RA-) CD4+ T cells from blood. This specimen's cell subset or site label, per the study, means: memory T cells sorted ex vivo from peripheral blood. The receptor comes from a human donor in good health. The DNA reads TGTGCCAGCAGCCGCAGCGGGGGGGAAGAGACCCAGTACTTC. This gives the protein CASSRSGGEETQYF.